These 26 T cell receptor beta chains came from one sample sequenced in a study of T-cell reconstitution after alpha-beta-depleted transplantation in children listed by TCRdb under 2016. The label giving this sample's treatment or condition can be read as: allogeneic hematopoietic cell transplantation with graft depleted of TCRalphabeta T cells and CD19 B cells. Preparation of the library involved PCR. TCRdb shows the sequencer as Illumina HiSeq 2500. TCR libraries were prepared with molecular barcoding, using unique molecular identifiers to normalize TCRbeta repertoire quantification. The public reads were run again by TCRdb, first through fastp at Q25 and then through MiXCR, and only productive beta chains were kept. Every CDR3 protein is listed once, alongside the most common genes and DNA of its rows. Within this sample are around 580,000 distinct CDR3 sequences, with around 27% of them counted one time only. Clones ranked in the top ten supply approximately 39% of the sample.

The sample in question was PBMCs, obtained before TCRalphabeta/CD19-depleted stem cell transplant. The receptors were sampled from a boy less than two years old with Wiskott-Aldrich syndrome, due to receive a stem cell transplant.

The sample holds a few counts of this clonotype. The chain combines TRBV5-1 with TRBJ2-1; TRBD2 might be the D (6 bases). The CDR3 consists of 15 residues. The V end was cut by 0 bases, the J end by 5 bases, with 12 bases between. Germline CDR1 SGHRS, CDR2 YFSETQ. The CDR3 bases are TGCGCCAGCAGCTTGGGACTAGGGTCTAACAATGAGCAGTTCTTC. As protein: CASSLGLGSNNEQFF.

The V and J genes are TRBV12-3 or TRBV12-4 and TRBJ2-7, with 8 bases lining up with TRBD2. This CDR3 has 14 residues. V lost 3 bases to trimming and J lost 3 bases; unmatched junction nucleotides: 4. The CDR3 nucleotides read TGTGCCAGCAGTTTTCGGGGGGGTTTCTACGAGCAGTACTTC. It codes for CASSFRGGFYEQYF.

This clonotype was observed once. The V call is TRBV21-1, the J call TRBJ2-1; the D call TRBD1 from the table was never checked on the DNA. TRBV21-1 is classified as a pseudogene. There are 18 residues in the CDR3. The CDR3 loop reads CASSNGPGSHGRSDEQFF. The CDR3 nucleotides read TGTGCCAGCAGCAATGGGCCAGGGTCCCACGGAAGGTCGGATGAGCAGTTCTTC.

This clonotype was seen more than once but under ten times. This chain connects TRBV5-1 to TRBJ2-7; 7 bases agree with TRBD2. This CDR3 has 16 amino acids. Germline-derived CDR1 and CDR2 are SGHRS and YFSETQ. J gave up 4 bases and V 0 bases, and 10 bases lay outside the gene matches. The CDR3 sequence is CASSLVVGGPQYEQYF. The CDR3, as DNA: TGCGCCAGCAGCTTGGTGGTGGGAGGGCCTCAATACGAGCAGTACTTC.

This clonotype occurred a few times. CDR3: CSVEVLGLAGGTGELFF. CDR3 nucleotides: TGCAGCGTTGAAGTCCTGGGACTAGCGGGAGGCACCGGGGAGCTGTTTTTT. The rearrangement links TRBV29-1 to TRBJ2-2, with 15 bases that match TRBD2. V was pared by 1 base and J by 4 bases, with 4 bases of the junction left unmatched. The CDR3 loop spans 17 amino acids. In germline, CDR1 is SQVTM, CDR2 ANQGSEA.

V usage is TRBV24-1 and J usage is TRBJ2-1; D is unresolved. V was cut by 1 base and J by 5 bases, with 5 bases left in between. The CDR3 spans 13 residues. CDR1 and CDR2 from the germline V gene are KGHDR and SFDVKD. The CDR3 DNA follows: TGTGCCACCAGTGATTTACCCGACAATGAGCAGTTCTTC. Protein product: CATSDLPDNEQFF.

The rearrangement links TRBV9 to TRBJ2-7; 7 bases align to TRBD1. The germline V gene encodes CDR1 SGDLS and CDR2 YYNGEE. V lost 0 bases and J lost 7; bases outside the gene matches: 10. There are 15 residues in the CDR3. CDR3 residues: CASSVAGQLIGEQYF. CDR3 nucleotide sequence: TGTGCCAGCAGCGTAGCGGGACAGCTTATAGGTGAGCAGTACTTC.

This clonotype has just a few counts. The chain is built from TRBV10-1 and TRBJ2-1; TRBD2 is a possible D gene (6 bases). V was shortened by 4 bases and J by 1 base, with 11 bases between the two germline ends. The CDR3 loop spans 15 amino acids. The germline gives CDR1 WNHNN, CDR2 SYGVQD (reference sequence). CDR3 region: CASSGVSGSYNEQFF. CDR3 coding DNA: TGCGCCAGCAGTGGGGTTAGCGGTTCCTACAATGAGCAGTTCTTC.

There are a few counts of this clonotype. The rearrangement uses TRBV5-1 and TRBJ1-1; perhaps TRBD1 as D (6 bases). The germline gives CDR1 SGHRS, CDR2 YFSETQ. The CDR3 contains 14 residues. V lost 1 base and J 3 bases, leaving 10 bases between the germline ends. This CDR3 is CASSLTGTYTEAFF. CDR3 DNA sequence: TGCGCCAGCAGCTTGACAGGGACGTACACTGAAGCTTTCTTT. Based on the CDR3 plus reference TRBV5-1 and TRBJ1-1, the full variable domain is KAGVTQTPRYLIKTRGQQVTLSCSPISGHRSVSWYQQTPGQGLQFLFEYFSETQRNKGNFPGRFSGRQFSNSRSEMNVSTLELGDSALYLCASSLTGTYTEAFFGQGTRLTVV.

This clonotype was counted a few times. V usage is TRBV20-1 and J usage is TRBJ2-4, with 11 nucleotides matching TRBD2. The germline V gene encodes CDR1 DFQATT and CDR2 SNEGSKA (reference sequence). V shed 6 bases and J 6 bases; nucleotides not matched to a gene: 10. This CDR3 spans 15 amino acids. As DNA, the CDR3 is TGCAGTGCCGCACACACCGGGACTAGCGGAAACATTCAGTACTTC. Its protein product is CSAAHTGTSGNIQYF.

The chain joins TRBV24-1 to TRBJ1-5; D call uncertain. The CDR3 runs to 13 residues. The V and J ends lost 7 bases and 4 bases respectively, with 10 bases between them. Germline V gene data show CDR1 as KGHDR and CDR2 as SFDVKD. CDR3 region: CATSGLSNQPQHF. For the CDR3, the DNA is TGTGCCACCAGCGGACTTAGTAATCAGCCCCAGCATTTT.

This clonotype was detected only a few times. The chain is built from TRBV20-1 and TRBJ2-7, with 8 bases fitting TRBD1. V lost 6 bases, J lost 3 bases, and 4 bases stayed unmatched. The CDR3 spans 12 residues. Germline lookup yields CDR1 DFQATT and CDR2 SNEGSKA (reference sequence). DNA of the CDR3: TGCAGTGCCATTACAGGGGGCTACGAGCAGTACTTC. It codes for CSAITGGYEQYF.

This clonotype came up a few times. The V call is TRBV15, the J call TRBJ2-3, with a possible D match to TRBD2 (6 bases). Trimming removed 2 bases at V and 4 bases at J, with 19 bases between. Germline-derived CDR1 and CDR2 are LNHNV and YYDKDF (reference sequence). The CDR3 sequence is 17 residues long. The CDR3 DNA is TGTGCCACCAGCAGAACGACAGCCTTGACTAGTCCAGATACGCAGTATTTT. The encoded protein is CATSRTTALTSPDTQYF.

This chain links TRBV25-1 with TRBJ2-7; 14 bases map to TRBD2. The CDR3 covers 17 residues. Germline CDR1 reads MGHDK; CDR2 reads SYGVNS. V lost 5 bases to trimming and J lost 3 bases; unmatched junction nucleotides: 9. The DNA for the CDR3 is TGTGCCAGCAGTACGACTAGCGGGAGGGCTTACTTCTACGAGCAGTACTTC. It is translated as CASSTTSGRAYFYEQYF.

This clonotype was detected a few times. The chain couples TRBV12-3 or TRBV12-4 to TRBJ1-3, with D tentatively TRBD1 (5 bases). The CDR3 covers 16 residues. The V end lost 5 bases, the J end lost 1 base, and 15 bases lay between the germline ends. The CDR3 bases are TGTGCCAGCAGTATGGGGCCCATAGGGTCTGGAAACACCATATATTTT. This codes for CASSMGPIGSGNTIYF.

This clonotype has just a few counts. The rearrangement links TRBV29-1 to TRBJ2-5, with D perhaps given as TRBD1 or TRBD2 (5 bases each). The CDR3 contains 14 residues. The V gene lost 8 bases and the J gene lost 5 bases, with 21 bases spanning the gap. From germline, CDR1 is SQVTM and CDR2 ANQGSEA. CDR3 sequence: CSHTGAKLGETQYF. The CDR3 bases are TGCAGCCACACCGGGGCAAAACTTGGGGAGACCCAGTACTTC.

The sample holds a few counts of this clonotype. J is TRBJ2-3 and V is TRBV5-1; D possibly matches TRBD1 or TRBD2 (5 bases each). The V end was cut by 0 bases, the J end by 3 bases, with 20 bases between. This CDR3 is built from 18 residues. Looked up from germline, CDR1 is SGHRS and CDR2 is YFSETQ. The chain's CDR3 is CASSLDGVLGVRTDTQYF. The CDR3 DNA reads TGCGCCAGCAGCTTGGATGGGGTTCTGGGGGTGAGGACAGATACGCAGTATTTT. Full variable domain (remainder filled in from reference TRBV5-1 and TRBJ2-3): KAGVTQTPRYLIKTRGQQVTLSCSPISGHRSVSWYQQTPGQGLQFLFEYFSETQRNKGNFPGRFSGRQFSNSRSEMNVSTLELGDSALYLCASSLDGVLGVRTDTQYFGPGTRLTVL.

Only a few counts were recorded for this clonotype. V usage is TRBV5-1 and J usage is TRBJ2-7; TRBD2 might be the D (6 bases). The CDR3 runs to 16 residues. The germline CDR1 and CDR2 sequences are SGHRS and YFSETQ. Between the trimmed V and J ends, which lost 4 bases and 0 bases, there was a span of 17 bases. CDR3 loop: CASSRGSSVGSYEQYF. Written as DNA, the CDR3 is TGCGCCAGCAGCCGCGGCTCTAGCGTTGGCTCCTACGAGCAGTACTTC.

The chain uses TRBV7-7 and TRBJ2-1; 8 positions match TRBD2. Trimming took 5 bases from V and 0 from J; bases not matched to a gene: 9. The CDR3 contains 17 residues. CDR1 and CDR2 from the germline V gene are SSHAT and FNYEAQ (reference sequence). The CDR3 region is CASSPYVSGSSYNEQFF. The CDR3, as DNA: TGTGCCAGCAGCCCCTACGTCAGCGGGAGCTCCTACAATGAGCAGTTCTTC.

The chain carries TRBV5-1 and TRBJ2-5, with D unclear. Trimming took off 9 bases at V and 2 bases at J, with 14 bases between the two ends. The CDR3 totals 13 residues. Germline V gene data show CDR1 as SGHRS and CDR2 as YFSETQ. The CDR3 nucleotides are TGCGCCACCTCAGGATCGCCACAAGAGACCCAGTACTTC. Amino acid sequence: CATSGSPQETQYF.

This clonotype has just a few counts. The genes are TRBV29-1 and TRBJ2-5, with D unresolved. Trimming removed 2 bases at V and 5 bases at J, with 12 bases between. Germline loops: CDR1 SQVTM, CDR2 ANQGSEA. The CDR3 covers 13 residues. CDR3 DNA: TGCAGCGTTGAAAGGGTAGCCCGGGAGACCCAGTACTTC. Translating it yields CSVERVARETQYF.

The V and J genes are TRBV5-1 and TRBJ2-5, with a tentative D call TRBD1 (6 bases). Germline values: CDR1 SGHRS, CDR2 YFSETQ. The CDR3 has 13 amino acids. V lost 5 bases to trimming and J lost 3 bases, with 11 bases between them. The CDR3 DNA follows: TGCGCCAGCAGTACAGGGTCCGAAGAGACCCAGTACTTC. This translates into CASSTGSEETQYF.

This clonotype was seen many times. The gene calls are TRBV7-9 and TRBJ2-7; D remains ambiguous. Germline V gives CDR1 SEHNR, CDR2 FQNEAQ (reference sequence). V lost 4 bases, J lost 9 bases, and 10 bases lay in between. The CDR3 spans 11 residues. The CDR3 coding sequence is TGTGCCAGCAGCTCCGCCAGATGGCAGTACTTC. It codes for CASSSARWQYF.

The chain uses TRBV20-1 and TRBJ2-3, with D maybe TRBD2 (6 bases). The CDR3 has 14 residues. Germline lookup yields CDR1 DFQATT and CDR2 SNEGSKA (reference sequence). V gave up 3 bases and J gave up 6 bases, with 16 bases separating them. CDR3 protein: CSASKVAVGDTQYF. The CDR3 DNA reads TGCAGTGCTAGTAAAGTAGCGGTGGGGGATACGCAGTATTTT.

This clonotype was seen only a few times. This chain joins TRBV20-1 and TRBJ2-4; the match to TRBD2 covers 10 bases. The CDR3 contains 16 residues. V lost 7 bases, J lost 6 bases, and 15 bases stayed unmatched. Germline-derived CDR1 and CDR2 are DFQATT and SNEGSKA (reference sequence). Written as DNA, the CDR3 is TGCAGTGGCATAACTAGCGGGACTATAGTGGGAAACATTCAGTACTTC. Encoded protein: CSGITSGTIVGNIQYF.

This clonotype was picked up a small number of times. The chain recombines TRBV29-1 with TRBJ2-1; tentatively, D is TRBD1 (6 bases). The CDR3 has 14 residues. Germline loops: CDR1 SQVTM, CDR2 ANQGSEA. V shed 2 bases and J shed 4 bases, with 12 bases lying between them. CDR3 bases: TGCAGCGTTGAAATTGCAGGGGTTTACAATGAGCAGTTCTTC. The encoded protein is CSVEIAGVYNEQFF.